This T cell receptor beta chain was identified in a study of CD8+ T cells in alopecia areata. Findings and caveats of the study: Affected lesional scalp, above all in alopecia totalis/universalis, was more clonal than normal scalp. Scalp data also include sequences from resident alphabeta T cells of normal skin.

cDNA reverse transcribed from extracted RNA served as the sequencing template. Measured with immunoSEQ multiplex PCR; TCRdb has only the in-frame clones, and not every one. In the table there are a few hundred thousand clones, roughly three fifths of which are singletons. Trimming shortened V by 8 bases and J by 2 bases, and 13 bases separated the two germline ends. Germline CDR1 SNHLY, CDR2 FYNNEI. This CDR3 has 13 residues. Remarks on this clone: Its matching antigen is unknown.

Cell sorting was applied to PBMCs, and CD4+ and CD8+ T cells were collected. V usage is TRBV2 and J usage is TRBJ2-7; perhaps TRBD2 as D (6 bases). The receptor was derived from a human donor in good health. The sequenced sample was CD8+ T cells sorted from blood. The CDR3 nucleotides read TGTGCCAGCGGTGGGGGGAAGACCTACGAGCAGTACTTC. Protein sequence: CASGGGKTYEQYF.